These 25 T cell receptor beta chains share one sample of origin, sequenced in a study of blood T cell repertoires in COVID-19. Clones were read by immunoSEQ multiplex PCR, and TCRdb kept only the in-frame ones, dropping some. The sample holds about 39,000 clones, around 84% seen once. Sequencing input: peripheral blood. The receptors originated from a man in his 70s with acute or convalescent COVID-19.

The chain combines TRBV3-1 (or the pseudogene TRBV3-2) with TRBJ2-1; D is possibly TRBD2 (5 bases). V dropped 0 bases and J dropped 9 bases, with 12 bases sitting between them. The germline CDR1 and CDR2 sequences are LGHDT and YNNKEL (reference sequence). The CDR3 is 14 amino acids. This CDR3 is CASSQDTSFREQFF. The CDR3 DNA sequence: TGTGCCAGCAGCCAAGATACTAGTTTTCGTGAGCAGTTCTTC.

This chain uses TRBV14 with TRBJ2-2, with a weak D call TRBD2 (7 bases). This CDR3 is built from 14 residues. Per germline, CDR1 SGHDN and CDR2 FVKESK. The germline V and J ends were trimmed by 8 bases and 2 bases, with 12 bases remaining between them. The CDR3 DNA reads TGTGCCAGCGGCGGGGGCCCCAACACCGGGGAGCTGTTTTTT. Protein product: CASGGGPNTGELFF.

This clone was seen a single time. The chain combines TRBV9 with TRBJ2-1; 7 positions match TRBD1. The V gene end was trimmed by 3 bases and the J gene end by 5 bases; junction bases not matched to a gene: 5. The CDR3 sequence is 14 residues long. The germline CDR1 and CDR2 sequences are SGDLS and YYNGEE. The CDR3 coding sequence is TGTGCCAGCAGCGACGGGACAGTCGACAATGAGCAGTTCTTC. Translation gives CASSDGTVDNEQFF.

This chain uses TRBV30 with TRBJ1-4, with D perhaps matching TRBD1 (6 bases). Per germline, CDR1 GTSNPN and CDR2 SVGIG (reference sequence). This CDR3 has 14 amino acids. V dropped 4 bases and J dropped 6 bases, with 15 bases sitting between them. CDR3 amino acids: CAWTPLRGYEKLFF. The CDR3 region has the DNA TGTGCCTGGACCCCCCTCAGGGGTTATGAAAAACTGTTTTTT. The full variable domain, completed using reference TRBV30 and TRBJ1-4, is SQTIHQWPATLVQPVGSPLSLECTVEGTSNPNLYWYRQAAGRGLQLLFYSVGIGQISSEVPQNLSASRPQDRQFILSSKKLLLSDSGFYLCAWTPLRGYEKLFFGSGTQLSVL.

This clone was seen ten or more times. The DNA of the CDR3 is TGTGCCACAATCAGGGAGGACTATGGCTACACCTTC. Protein sequence: CATIREDYGYTF. The V and J genes are TRBV6-5 and TRBJ1-2, with D perhaps matching TRBD1 (5 bases). This CDR3 region has 12 residues. CDR1 and CDR2 from the germline V gene are MNHEY and SVGAGI. Trimming took off 10 bases at V and 3 bases at J, with 12 bases between the two ends.

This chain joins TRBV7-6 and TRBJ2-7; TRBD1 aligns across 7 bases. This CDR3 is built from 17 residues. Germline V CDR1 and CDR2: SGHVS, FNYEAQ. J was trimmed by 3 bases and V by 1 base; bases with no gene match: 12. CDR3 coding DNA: TGTGCCAGCAGCTTAGAGTCAGGGGGTATGGAATTCTACGAGCAGTACTTC. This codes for CASSLESGGMEFYEQYF.

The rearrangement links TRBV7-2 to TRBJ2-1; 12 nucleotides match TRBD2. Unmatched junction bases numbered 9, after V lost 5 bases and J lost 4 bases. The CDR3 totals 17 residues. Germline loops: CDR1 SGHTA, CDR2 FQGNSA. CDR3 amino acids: CASSRAGGTSGYNEQFF. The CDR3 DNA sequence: TGTGCCAGCAGCCGCGCGGGTGGGACTAGCGGGTACAATGAGCAGTTCTTC.

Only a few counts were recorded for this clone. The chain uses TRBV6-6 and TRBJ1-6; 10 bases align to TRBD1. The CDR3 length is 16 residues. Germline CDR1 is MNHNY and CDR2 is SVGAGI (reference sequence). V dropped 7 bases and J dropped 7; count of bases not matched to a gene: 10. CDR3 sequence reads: CASKDRGMGGNSPLHF. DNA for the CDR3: TGTGCCAGCAAGGACAGGGGGATGGGTGGAAATTCACCCCTCCACTTT.

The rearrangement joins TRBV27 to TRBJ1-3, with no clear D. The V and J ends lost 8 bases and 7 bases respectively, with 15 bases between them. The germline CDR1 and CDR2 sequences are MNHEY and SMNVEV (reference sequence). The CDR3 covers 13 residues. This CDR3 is CASGYLGGNTIYF. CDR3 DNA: TGTGCCAGCGGCTACTTGGGCGGGAACACCATATATTTT.

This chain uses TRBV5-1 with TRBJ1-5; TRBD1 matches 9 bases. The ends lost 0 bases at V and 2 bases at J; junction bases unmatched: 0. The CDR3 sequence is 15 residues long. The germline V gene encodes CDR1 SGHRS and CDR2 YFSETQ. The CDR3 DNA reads TGCGCCAGCAGCTTGGGACAGGGGGGCAATCAGCCCCAGCATTTT. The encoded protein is CASSLGQGGNQPQHF.

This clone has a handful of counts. For the CDR3, the DNA is TGCAGTGCTAGTCCCGGGACAGGGGGAGAGACCCAGTACTTC. Residues: CSASPGTGGETQYF. The chain recombines TRBV20-1 with TRBJ2-5; TRBD1 matches 11 bases. V lost 3 bases, J lost 4 bases, and 4 bases stayed unmatched. Germline CDR1 reads DFQATT; CDR2 reads SNEGSKA (reference sequence). This CDR3 spans 14 amino acids.

DNA for the CDR3: TGTGCCAGCAGTTTTGGGACAGGGCATGGCTACACCTTC. Its translation is CASSFGTGHGYTF. The V call is TRBV12-3 or TRBV12-4, the J call TRBJ1-2; 9 bases are shared with TRBD1. V gave up 3 bases and J gave up 6 bases; unmatched junction bases: 2. The CDR3 runs 13 residues.

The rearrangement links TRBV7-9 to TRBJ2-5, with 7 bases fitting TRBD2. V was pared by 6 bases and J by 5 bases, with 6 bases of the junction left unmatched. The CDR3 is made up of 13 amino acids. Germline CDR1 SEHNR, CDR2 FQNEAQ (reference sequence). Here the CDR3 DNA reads TGTGCCAGCAGTCGGACTAGTGACGAGACCCAGTACTTC. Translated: CASSRTSDETQYF.

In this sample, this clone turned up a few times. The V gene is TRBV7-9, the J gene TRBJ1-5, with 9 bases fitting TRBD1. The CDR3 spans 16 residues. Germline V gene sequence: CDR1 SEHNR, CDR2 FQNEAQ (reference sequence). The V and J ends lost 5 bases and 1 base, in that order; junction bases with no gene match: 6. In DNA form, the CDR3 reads TGTGCCAGCAGCCAGGACAGGGGAGGGAGCAATCAGCCCCAGCATTTT. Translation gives CASSQDRGGSNQPQHF.

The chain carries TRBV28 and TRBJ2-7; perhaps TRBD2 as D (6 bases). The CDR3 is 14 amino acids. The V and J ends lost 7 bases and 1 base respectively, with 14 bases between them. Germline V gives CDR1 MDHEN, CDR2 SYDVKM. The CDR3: CASNMGGQSYEQYF. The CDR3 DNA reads TGTGCCAGCAATATGGGGGGTCAATCCTACGAGCAGTACTTC.

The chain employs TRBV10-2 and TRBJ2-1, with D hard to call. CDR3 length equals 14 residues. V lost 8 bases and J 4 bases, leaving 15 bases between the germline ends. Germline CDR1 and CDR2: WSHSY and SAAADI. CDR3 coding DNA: TGCGCCAGCTTCGTCCCTTCCGTTTACAATGAGCAGTTCTTC. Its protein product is CASFVPSVYNEQFF.

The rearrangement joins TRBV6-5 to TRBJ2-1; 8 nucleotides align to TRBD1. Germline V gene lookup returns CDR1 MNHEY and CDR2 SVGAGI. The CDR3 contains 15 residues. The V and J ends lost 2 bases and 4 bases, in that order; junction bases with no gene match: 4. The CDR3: CASSYGQGAYNEQFF. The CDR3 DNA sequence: TGTGCCAGCAGTTACGGGCAGGGGGCTTACAATGAGCAGTTCTTC.

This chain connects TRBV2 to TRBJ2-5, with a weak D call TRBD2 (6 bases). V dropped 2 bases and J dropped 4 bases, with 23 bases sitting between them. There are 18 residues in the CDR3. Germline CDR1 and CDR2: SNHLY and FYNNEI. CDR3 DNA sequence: TGTGCCAGCAGTGAATACCTTAACCCCGGGAGTCGGGGAGAGACCCAGTACTTC. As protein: CASSEYLNPGSRGETQYF.

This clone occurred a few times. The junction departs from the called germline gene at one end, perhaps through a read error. The CDR3 region has the DNA TGTGCCAGCAGTTATCTTCGGGAGCGCTACAGTGAGCAGTTCTTC. As protein: CASSYLRERYSEQFF. This chain connects TRBV28 to TRBJ2-1, with D maybe TRBD2 (6 bases). The CDR3 totals 15 residues. The germline gives CDR1 MDHEN, CDR2 SYDVKM.

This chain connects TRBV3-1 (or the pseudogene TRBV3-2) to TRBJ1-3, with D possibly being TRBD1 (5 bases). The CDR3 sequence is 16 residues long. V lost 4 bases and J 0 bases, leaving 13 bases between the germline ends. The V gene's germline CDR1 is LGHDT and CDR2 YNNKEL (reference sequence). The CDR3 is CASSRFGGDSGNTIYF. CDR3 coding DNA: TGTGCCAGCAGCCGGTTCGGGGGGGACTCTGGAAACACCATATATTTT.

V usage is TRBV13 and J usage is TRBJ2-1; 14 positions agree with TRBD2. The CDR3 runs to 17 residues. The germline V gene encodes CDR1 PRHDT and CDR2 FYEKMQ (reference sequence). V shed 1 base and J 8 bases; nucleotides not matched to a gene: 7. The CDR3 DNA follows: TGTGCCAGCAGCTTAGTGGGACTAGCGGGAGTGAGGGATGAGCAGTTCTTC. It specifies CASSLVGLAGVRDEQFF.

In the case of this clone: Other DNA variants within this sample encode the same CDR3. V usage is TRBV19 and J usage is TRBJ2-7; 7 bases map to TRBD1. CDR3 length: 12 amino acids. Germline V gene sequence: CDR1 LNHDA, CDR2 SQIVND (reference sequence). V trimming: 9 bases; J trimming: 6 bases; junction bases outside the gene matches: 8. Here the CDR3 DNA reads TGTGCCAGCATAGGACAGGCTGGCGAGCAGTACTTC. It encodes CASIGQAGEQYF.

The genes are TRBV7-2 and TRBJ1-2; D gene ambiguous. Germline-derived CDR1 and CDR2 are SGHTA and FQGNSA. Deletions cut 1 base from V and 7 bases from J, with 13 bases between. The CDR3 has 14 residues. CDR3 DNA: TGTGCCAGCAGCTTAGGAATCAGTAACATTGGCTACACCTTC. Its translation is CASSLGISNIGYTF.

The CDR3 nucleotides are TGTGCCAGCACTTCTTATAATTCACCCCTCCACTTT. Translated: CASTSYNSPLHF. V gene TRBV12-3 or TRBV12-4 combines with J gene TRBJ1-6; D unresolved. Trimming stripped 7 bases from V and 4 bases from J, with 5 bases between. There are 12 residues in the CDR3.

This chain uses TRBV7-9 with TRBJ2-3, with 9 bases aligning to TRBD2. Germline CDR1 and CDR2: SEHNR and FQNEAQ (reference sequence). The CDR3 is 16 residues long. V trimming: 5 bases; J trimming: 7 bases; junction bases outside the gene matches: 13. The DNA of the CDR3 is TGTGCCAGCAGCCCGCCCTGGCGGGAGGGCCTATATACGCAGTATTTT. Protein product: CASSPPWREGLYTQYF.